A single sample gave rise to the 19 T cell receptor beta chains below, sequenced in a study of TIL therapy for anti-PD-1-resistant metastatic lung cancer. Indicated time point: pre-treatment sample, taken before nivolumab and TIL therapy. Tumor tissue came from excised metastases, mostly pleural nodules or supraclavicular lymph nodes. Sequencing used immunoSEQ v3. Measured with immunoSEQ multiplex PCR; TCRdb has only the in-frame clones, and not every one. The sample lists about 50,000 clones; roughly 70% were seen once. The source was tumor tissue, collected at baseline. The source of these receptors is a person between 25 and 79 years old with non-small cell lung cancer.

J is TRBJ2-5 and V is TRBV27; the match to TRBD2 covers 7 bases. In germline, CDR1 is MNHEY, CDR2 SMNVEV (reference sequence). The length of the CDR3 is 13 residues. J was trimmed by 5 bases and V by 1 base; bases with no gene match: 1. Here the CDR3 DNA reads TGTGCCAGCAGTTTATGGGGAGGGGAGACCCAGTACTTC. It yields the protein CASSLWGGETQYF.

This clone turned up a few times. The chain links TRBV19 to TRBJ1-1, with D hard to call. From germline, CDR1 is LNHDA and CDR2 SQIVND (reference sequence). The CDR3 has 13 amino acids. Trimming removed 1 base from V and 6 bases from J, with 9 bases in between. Here the CDR3 DNA reads TGTGCCAGTAGTATAGTCCAGAGACCTGAAGCTTTCTTT. Encoded protein: CASSIVQRPEAFF.

The chain combines TRBV10-3 with TRBJ2-1, with D perhaps matching TRBD2 (5 bases). The CDR3 runs to 12 residues. The germline V and J ends were trimmed by 5 bases and 9 bases, with 11 bases remaining between them. Germline assignment: CDR1 ENHRY and CDR2 SYGVKD. Here the CDR3 DNA reads TGTGCCATCAGTAAATCGGGAAGTGAGCAGTTCTTC. The encoded protein is CAISKSGSEQFF.

This chain connects TRBV9 to TRBJ1-3, with 7 positions matching TRBD1. V lost 3 bases to trimming and J lost 1 base; unmatched junction nucleotides: 13. Germline V gene sequence: CDR1 SGDLS, CDR2 YYNGEE. The length of the CDR3 is 18 residues. The CDR3: CASSELLGQGVSGNTIYF. The CDR3 DNA reads TGTGCCAGCAGCGAATTGCTCGGGCAGGGGGTATCTGGAAACACCATATATTTT. The full variable domain, its missing parts supplied by reference TRBV9 and TRBJ1-3, is DSGVTQTPKHLITATGQRVTLRCSPRSGDLSVYWYQQSLDQGLQFLIQYYNGEERAKGNILERFSAQQFPDLHSELNLSSLELGDSALYFCASSELLGQGVSGNTIYFGEGSWLTVV.

The chain uses TRBV5-1 and TRBJ2-5; the D gene could be TRBD1 or TRBD2 (5 bases each). There are 14 residues in the CDR3. V was trimmed by 0 bases and J by 5 bases, leaving 11 bases between them. The germline V gene encodes CDR1 SGHRS and CDR2 YFSETQ. The CDR3 DNA reads TGCGCCAGCAGCTTGGTTGGGACGAAGGAGACCCAGTACTTC. Residues: CASSLVGTKETQYF. The variable domain in full, completed from reference TRBV5-1 and TRBJ2-5, reads KAGVTQTPRYLIKTRGQQVTLSCSPISGHRSVSWYQQTPGQGLQFLFEYFSETQRNKGNFPGRFSGRQFSNSRSEMNVSTLELGDSALYLCASSLVGTKETQYFGPGTRLLVL.

This chain links TRBV2 with TRBJ2-5, with D perhaps TRBD1 or TRBD2 (5 bases each). V dropped 5 bases and J dropped 3 bases, with 10 bases sitting between them. The CDR3 is 13 residues long. Germline V lookup: CDR1 SNHLY, CDR2 FYNNEI. The CDR3 nucleotides read TGTGCCAGCAGTAAGGGACGGGAAGAGACCCAGTACTTC. Translation: CASSKGREETQYF. Full variable domain (outside the CDR3, taken from reference TRBV2 and TRBJ2-5): EPEVTQTPSHQVTQMGQEVILRCVPISNHLYFYWYRQILGQKVEFLVSFYNNEISEKSEIFDDQFSVERPDGSNFTLKIRSTKLEDSAMYFCASSKGREETQYFGPGTRLLVL.

This chain connects TRBV5-1 to TRBJ2-2; TRBD1 matches at 11 bases. With V trimmed by 4 bases and J by 4 bases, 3 bases remained unmatched. The CDR3 runs 15 residues. Germline V gene sequence: CDR1 SGHRS, CDR2 YFSETQ. CDR3 amino acids: CASSGGTGGTGELFF. In nucleotides, the CDR3 is TGCGCCAGCAGCGGCGGGACAGGGGGCACCGGGGAGCTGTTTTTT. Supplemented by reference TRBV5-1 and TRBJ2-2, the full variable domain reads KAGVTQTPRYLIKTRGQQVTLSCSPISGHRSVSWYQQTPGQGLQFLFEYFSETQRNKGNFPGRFSGRQFSNSRSEMNVSTLELGDSALYLCASSGGTGGTGELFFGEGSRLTVL.

Judged by abundance, this clone is medium-sized. The rearrangement uses TRBV19 and TRBJ2-5; TRBD1 matches at 7 bases. With V trimmed by 8 bases and J by 4 bases, 7 bases remained unmatched. Germline CDR1 LNHDA, CDR2 SQIVND (reference sequence). The CDR3 extends over 13 amino acids. The DNA of the CDR3 is TGTGCCAGTTCAGGACAGGTCACAGAGACCCAGTACTTC. Translating gives CASSGQVTETQYF.

This chain links TRBV2 with TRBJ1-2; D perhaps matches TRBD1 (6 bases). Germline lookup yields CDR1 SNHLY and CDR2 FYNNEI. CDR3 length: 15 residues. Trimming left V 0 bases short and J 1 base short, with 9 bases between. The CDR3 region is CASSEAPGDNYGYTF. The CDR3 region has the DNA TGTGCCAGCAGTGAAGCCCCAGGGGATAACTATGGCTACACCTTC.

The CDR3 sequence is CASSFRDLNSPLHF. The CDR3 nucleotides are TGTGCCAGCAGCTTCCGGGACCTAAATTCACCCCTCCACTTT. The genes are TRBV11-2 and TRBJ1-6; D is possibly TRBD1 (5 bases). V lost 3 bases and J 7 bases, leaving 10 bases between the germline ends. Germline V gene sequence: CDR1 SGHAT, CDR2 FQNNGV. The CDR3 runs to 14 residues.

This clone occurred a few times. The chain recombines TRBV5-4 with TRBJ2-5; D is ambiguous. TRBJ2-7 explains the end of the DNA better; the J call may be wrong. This CDR3 is built from 14 residues. Germline V gene sequence: CDR1 SGHNT, CDR2 YYREEE (reference sequence). The CDR3 is CASSLSAVAYEQYF. DNA for the CDR3: TGTGCCAGCAGCTTGTCCGCCGTCGCGTACGAGCAGTACTTC.

The rearrangement joins TRBV28 to TRBJ1-5; D not resolved. The germline CDR1 and CDR2 sequences are MDHEN and SYDVKM. CDR3 size: 14 residues. V was pared by 6 bases and J by 2 bases, with 11 bases between. DNA of the CDR3: TGTGCCAGCAGCGACAAACTCGGCAATCAGCCCCAGCATTTT. Translated: CASSDKLGNQPQHF.

The chain combines TRBV7-2 with TRBJ1-2; 9 bases are a match to TRBD1. V shed 6 bases, J shed 7 bases, and the junction held 9 bases outside the gene matches. Germline V gene lookup returns CDR1 SGHTA and CDR2 FQGNSA. The CDR3 loop spans 14 amino acids. The CDR3 DNA is TGTGCCAGCAGTGAAGATAGACAGGGGGTTGGCTACACCTTC. The encoded protein is CASSEDRQGVGYTF.

This clone was found a few times. This sequence joins TRBV21-1 and TRBJ2-1; no DNA check was done on the table's D call, TRBD2. TRBV21-1 is deemed a pseudogene. The CDR3 sequence is 11 residues long. CDR3 region: CPHDDGDEQFF. The CDR3 nucleotides read TGCCCCCACGACGACGGGGATGAGCAGTTCTTC.

The chain links TRBV11-2 to TRBJ2-7; tentative D call: TRBD2 (6 bases). The CDR3 totals 15 residues. CDR1 and CDR2 from the germline V gene are SGHAT and FQNNGV. Between the trimmed V and J ends, which lost 5 bases and 5 bases, there was a span of 19 bases. The CDR3 region is CASSNRRGGNDEQYF. The CDR3, as DNA: TGTGCCAGCAGCAATCGAAGGGGAGGTAACGACGAGCAGTACTTC.

The V and J genes are TRBV6-6 and TRBJ2-3; no definite D call. The CDR3 runs to 13 residues. Trimming took off 6 bases at V and 5 bases at J, with 12 bases between the two ends. The germline V gene encodes CDR1 MNHNY and CDR2 SVGAGI (reference sequence). The CDR3 DNA reads as TGTGCCAGCAGGCGGTTTTTGGGAGATACGCAGTATTTT. As protein: CASRRFLGDTQYF.

This chain connects TRBV7-6 to TRBJ2-5; D is perhaps TRBD1 or TRBD2 (5 bases each). Germline loops: CDR1 SGHVS, CDR2 FNYEAQ. Trimming stripped 3 bases from V and 1 base from J, with 12 bases between. The CDR3 covers 15 residues. CDR3 region: CASSFGGKIQETQYF. CDR3 bases: TGTGCCAGCAGCTTTGGGGGAAAGATCCAAGAGACCCAGTACTTC.

This rearrangement joins TRBV5-4 to TRBJ2-7; a possible D gene is TRBD1 (6 bases). Germline-derived CDR1 and CDR2 are SGHNT and YYREEE (reference sequence). The V gene lost 4 bases and the J gene lost 4 bases, with 18 bases spanning the gap. This CDR3 is 15 amino acids long. The CDR3 protein is CASSLDSRGRYEQYF. The DNA for the CDR3 is TGTGCCAGCAGCCTTGACTCCAGGGGACGGTACGAGCAGTACTTC.

V gene TRBV28 combines with J gene TRBJ1-5, with 7 bases that match TRBD1. The germline V gene has CDR1 MDHEN and CDR2 SYDVKM. J gave up 6 bases and V 5 bases, and 10 bases lay outside the gene matches. The CDR3 extends over 15 amino acids. The CDR3 here is CASSVRGGLGQPQHF. CDR3 nucleotides: TGTGCCAGCAGTGTTCGAGGGGGCCTTGGTCAGCCCCAGCATTTT.